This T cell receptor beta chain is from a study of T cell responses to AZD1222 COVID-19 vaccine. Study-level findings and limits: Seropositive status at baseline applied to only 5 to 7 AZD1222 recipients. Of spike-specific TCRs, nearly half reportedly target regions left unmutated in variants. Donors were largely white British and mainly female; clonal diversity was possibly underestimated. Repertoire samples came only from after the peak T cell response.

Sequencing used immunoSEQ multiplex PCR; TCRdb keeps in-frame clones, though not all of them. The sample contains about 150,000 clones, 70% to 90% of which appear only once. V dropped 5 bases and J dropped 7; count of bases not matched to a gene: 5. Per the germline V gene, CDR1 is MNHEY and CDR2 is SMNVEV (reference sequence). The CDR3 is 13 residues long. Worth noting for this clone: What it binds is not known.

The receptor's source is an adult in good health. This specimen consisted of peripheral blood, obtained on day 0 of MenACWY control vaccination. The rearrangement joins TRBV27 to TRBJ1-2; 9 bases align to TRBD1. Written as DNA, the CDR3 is TGTGCCAGCAGTCCATCGACAGGGGGTGGCTACACCTTC. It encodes CASSPSTGGGYTF.